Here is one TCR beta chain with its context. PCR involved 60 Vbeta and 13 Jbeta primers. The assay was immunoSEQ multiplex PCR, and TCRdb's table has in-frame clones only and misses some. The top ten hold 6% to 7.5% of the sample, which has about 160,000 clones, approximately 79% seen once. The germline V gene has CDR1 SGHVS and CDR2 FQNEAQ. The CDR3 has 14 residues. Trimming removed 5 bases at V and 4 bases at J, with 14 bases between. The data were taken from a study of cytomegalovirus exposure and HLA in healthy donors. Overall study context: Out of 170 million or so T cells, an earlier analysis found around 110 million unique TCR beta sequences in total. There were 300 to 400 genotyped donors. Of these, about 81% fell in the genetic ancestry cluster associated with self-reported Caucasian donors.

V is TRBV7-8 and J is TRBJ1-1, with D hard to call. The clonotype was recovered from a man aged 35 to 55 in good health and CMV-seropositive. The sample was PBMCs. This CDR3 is CASSPGEPTTEAFF. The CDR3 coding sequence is TGTGCCAGCAGCCCCGGAGAGCCGACCACTGAAGCTTTCTTT.